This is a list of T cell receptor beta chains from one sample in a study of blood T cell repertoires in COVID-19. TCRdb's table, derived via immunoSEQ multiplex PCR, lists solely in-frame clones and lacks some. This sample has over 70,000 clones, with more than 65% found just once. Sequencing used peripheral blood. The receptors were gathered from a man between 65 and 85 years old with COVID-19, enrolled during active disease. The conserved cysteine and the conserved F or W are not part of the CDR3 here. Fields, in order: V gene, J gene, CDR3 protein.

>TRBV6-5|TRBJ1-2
ASSQTWTTPMGYT
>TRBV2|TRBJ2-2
ASRVTSANTGELF
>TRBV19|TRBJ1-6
ASSIDRNSPLH
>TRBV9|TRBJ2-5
ASSSHAGGYQETQY
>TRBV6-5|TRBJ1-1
ASTEIQGGDTEAF
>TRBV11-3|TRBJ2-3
ASSLGRGQLADTQY
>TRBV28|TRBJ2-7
ASSTATPSSYEQY
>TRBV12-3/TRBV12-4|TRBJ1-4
ASSLVREKLF
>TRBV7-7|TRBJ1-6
ASSLVGYSVGPYRD
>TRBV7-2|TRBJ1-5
ASSLGQVRNQPQH
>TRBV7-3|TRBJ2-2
ASSSGQGAGELF
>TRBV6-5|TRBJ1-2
ASSTRTGIVYGYT
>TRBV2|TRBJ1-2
ASSARPYGYT
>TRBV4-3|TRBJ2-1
ASSQGADWRKNEQF
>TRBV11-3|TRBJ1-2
ASSFLGALGYT
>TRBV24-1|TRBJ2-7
ATSDSSGSEQY
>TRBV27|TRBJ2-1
ASSFQGQRTSGRGEQF
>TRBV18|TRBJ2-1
ASSPLGNVYNEQF
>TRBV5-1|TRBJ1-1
ASSTQGGNTEAF
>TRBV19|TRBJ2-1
ASSPRTIYNEQF
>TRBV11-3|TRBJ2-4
ASSLAGTGVGKNIQY
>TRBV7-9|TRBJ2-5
ASSRTSLETQY
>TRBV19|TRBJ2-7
ASTAGARHEQY
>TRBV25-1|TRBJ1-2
ASSDRDRVSGYT
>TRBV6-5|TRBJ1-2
ASSYRQQAGYGYT
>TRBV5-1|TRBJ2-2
ASSPRTGGTGELF
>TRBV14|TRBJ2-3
ASSPIPAGVTTDTQY
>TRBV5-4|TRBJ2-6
ASSLDLSGANVLT
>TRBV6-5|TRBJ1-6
ASSYAQGRTLH
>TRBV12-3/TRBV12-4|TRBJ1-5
ASSPGINQPQH
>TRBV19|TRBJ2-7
ASSIGLAVSEQY
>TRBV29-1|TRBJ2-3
SVAIGSPTDTQY
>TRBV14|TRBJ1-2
ASSQNRGPSSGYT
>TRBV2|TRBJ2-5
ASSESTGVQETQY
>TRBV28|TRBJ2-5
ASRGRRGETQY
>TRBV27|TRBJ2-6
ASSFGRGASGANVLT
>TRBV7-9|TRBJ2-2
ASSWTANTGELF
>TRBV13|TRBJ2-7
ASSSGLAGVYEQY
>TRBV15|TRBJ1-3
ATSRDAGNTIY
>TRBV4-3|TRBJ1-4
ASSQDLGLNREKLF
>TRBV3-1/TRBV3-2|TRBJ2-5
ASSQSGVSRSQETQY
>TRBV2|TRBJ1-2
ASSEGGGPYYGYT
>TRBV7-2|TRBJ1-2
ASSSVPGIGGNYGYT
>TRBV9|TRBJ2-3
ASSVEARGPSTDTQY
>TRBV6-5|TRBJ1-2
ASNLDARDSYGYT
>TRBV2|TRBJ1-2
ASSGLIAGGYT
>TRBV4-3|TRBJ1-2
ASSQEGALPYGYT
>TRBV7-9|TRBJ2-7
ASSTVPIYEQY
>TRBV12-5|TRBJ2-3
ASGFTHMDTQY
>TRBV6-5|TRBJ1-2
ASSLNRGRGYT
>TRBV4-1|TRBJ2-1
ASSHTQGLDEQF